This TCR beta chain emerged from a study of a mutant IDH1 vaccine in newly diagnosed glioma. Study-wide context: Investigators started vaccination 4-6 weeks after radiotherapy alone, or with temozolomide cycles. Patients arrived already treated with radiotherapy, temozolomide, or both, most having had both. The treated population exhibited a male proportion of approximately 62%, a female proportion of around 38%, and a mean age of about 40 years.

Assay used: immunoSEQ multiplex PCR; TCRdb lists only in-frame clones, some missing. The sample shows tens of thousands of clones, approximately 86% of them seen only once. Time point defined: week 5, during vaccination. Each vaccine dose was 300 ug of mutant IDH1 20-mer peptide, with topical imiquimod. V was cut by 3 bases and J by 5 bases, with 16 bases left in between. The CDR3 is 15 residues long. Per germline, CDR1 LNHDA and CDR2 SQIVND (reference sequence). For this clone: The antigen remains unidentified.

The material was PBMCs, obtained from a glioma patient whose treatment included an IDH1 peptide vaccine. The rearrangement joins TRBV19 to TRBJ1-2; D possibly corresponds to TRBD1 (5 bases). The receptor was derived from a woman under 30 with glioma. Some clones in this sample may be carry-over from other donors' samples. DNA for the CDR3: TGTGCCAGTAGTATTATCCATCCGGAGGGGTATGGCTACACCTTC. As protein: CASSIIHPEGYGYTF.